The next 14 T cell receptor beta chains were all read from a single sample in a study of type 1 regulatory T cells. TCRdb analysed the reads with MiXCR anew, one entry per CDR3 protein. Here the sample spans approximately 21,000 distinct CDR3 sequences, less than 60% being singletons. Antigens for these TCRs are unknown. The sequenced sample consisted of cultured T cells, either the whole culture or a sorted T cell fraction (not recorded which). The receptor source for this set is a human donor in good health.

Notes on this clonotype: Mismatch with germline at one junction end may stem from a read error. The V call is TRBV18, the J call TRBJ1-1, with a possible D match to TRBD1 (5 bases). The CDR3 is 13 amino acids. Germline CDR1 is KGHSH and CDR2 is LQKENI. The CDR3 reads CATREGPNTESFF. The CDR3 DNA follows: TGTGCCACCCGAGAGGGACCGAACACTGAATCTTTCTTT.

This clonotype was seen a handful of times. This chain connects TRBV20-1 to TRBJ1-2; D is undetermined. V lost 3 bases and J lost 4, with 15 bases in between. Germline V gene data show CDR1 as DFQATT and CDR2 as SNEGSKA (reference sequence). CDR3 length: 14 amino acids. CDR3 DNA: TGCAGTGCTAGTAGCTTAGCGACCCCCTATGGCTACACCTTC. Translation: CSASSLATPYGYTF.

As for this clonotype: A much larger clone differs from this one at a single base, so this may be a read error. In DNA, the CDR3 is TGTGCCAGCAGCCCGAAGATAACCCAAGAGACCCAGTACTTC. This sequence encodes CASSPKITQETQYF. The V and J genes are TRBV12-3 or TRBV12-4 and TRBJ2-5; no clear D gene. Trimming stripped 6 bases from V and 1 base from J, with 12 bases between. The CDR3 runs 14 residues.

Concerning this clonotype itself: At one boundary the junction diverges from the germline segment, which might be a read error. The chain couples TRBV6-1 to TRBJ2-7; D uncertain. CDR3 length: 12 amino acids. The germline gives CDR1 MNHNS, CDR2 SASEGT. CDR3 in DNA: TGTGCCAGCAGTGAAACGTCCCGGGCCGAGAACTTC. It is translated as CASSETSRAENF.

V is TRBV20-1 and J is TRBJ2-3, with D unclear. CDR1 is DFQATT and CDR2 is SNEGSKA in the germline V gene (reference sequence). The CDR3 is 14 amino acids. Trimming shortened V by 1 base and J by 3 bases, and 11 bases separated the two germline ends. The CDR3 loop reads CSARGHRGTDTQYF. CDR3 DNA: TGCAGTGCTAGAGGGCACCGCGGTACAGATACGCAGTATTTT.

The J gene is TRBJ2-5, the V gene TRBV6-5, with 11 positions matching TRBD2. Trimming cost V 8 bases and J 2 bases; bases outside gene matches: 4. Germline V lookup: CDR1 MNHEY, CDR2 SVGAGI. The CDR3 runs to 14 residues. CDR3 DNA: TGTGCCAGCTCTAGCGGGGGGTTACAAGAGACCCAGTACTTC. Translation: CASSSGGLQETQYF.

This clonotype was counted many times. The chain has TRBV5-1 and TRBJ2-2, with D possibly being TRBD2 (5 bases). V dropped 0 bases and J dropped 6 bases, with 15 bases sitting between them. There are 16 residues in the CDR3. CDR1 is SGHRS and CDR2 is YFSETQ in the germline V gene. The CDR3: CASSLVGGLEAGELFF. CDR3 bases: TGCGCCAGCAGCTTGGTCGGCGGACTCGAGGCCGGGGAGCTGTTTTTT.

In this sample, this clonotype is medium-sized. V and J are TRBV29-1 and TRBJ2-3; 11 bases are shared with TRBD1. The V gene end was trimmed by 6 bases and the J gene end by 4 bases; junction bases not matched to a gene: 9. The CDR3 length is 15 residues. In germline, CDR1 is SQVTM, CDR2 ANQGSEA. The CDR3 reads CSVRTGGGFADTQYF. The CDR3, as DNA: TGCAGCGTACGGACAGGGGGCGGTTTTGCAGATACGCAGTATTTT.

The chain recombines TRBV12-3 or TRBV12-4 with TRBJ2-1; no firm D call. Trimming took 8 bases from V and 0 from J, leaving 11 bases between them. The CDR3 is made up of 14 amino acids. CDR3 DNA: TGTGCCAGCTCGCCGGTGACCTCCTACAATGAGCAGTTCTTC. Residues: CASSPVTSYNEQFF.

In this sample, this clonotype turned up once. The genes are TRBV7-9 and TRBJ2-3; D uncertain. Germline V gene data show CDR1 as SEHNR and CDR2 as FQNEAQ (reference sequence). V was cut by 3 bases and J by 1 base, with 11 bases left in between. The length of the CDR3 is 15 residues. The DNA of the CDR3 is TGTGCCAGCAGCTTCATCGTAGGCGGCACAGATACGCAGTATTTT. This encodes CASSFIVGGTDTQYF.

A single count supports this clonotype. V and J are TRBV20-1 and TRBJ2-2; possibly TRBD2 for D (6 bases). V shed 6 bases and J shed 4 bases, with 9 bases lying between them. The CDR3 consists of 12 residues. Germline V lookup: CDR1 DFQATT, CDR2 SNEGSKA (reference sequence). The CDR3 region has the DNA TGCAGTGCCGGAGGGGTCACCGGGGAGCTGTTTTTT. This gives the protein CSAGGVTGELFF.

By proportion, this clonotype is medium-sized (0.01 to 0.1%). The chain links TRBV10-3 to TRBJ2-2, with TRBD2 matching over 7 bases. CDR1 is ENHRY, CDR2 SYGVKD, per germline. The J segment lost 2 bases and the V segment lost 7 bases, leaving 4 bases of the junction unmatched. This CDR3 comprises 14 residues. The CDR3 DNA reads as TGTGCCATCACAGCGGGGCGAAACACCGGGGAGCTGTTTTTT. Protein: CAITAGRNTGELFF.

This chain uses TRBV5-4 with TRBJ2-2, with TRBD2 identical over 8 bases. From germline, CDR1 is SGHNT and CDR2 YYREEE (reference sequence). V was pared by 1 base and J by 5 bases, with 7 bases of the junction left unmatched. The CDR3 covers 16 residues. The CDR3 nucleotides are TGTGCCAGCAGCTTGCGGGGGGGCGGATTTACCGGGGAGCTGTTTTTT. As protein: CASSLRGGGFTGELFF.

V and J are TRBV10-2 and TRBJ2-1; D is perhaps TRBD1 (6 bases). Germline-derived CDR1 and CDR2 are WSHSY and SAAADI. The CDR3 extends over 13 amino acids. The ends were cut back, 3 bases at V and 3 bases at J, with 6 bases in the middle. The CDR3 sequence is CASSEQGYNEQFF. The CDR3 DNA sequence: TGCGCCAGCAGTGAACAGGGCTACAATGAGCAGTTCTTC.